The text below deals with one T cell receptor beta chain. The antigen remains unidentified. This sample stems from a study of T cell responses to AZD1222 COVID-19 vaccine. Study background: Samples with a second dose at about 4 or about 12 weeks were pooled together. Notes on the study in general: Repertoire sampling happened only post peak T cell response. Seropositivity was recorded at baseline in only 6 or 7 AZD1222 recipients.

Profiling relied on immunoSEQ multiplex PCR, and the TCRdb table lists in-frame clones only, not all of them. This sample has about 120,000 clones, with roughly 87% found just once. The TCR originated in an adult in good health. Here the sequenced sample was peripheral blood, taken on day 0 of AZD1222 vaccination.

The CDR3 sequence is CASSQEWGANTEAFF. Written as DNA, the CDR3 is TGCGCCAGCAGCCAAGAATGGGGTGCGAACACTGAAGCTTTCTTT. The chain recombines TRBV4-3 with TRBJ1-1; no clear D. The germline V gene encodes CDR1 LGHNA and CDR2 YSLEER. The V end was cut by 0 bases, the J end by 1 base, with 9 bases between. This CDR3 is built from 15 residues.